The rows below give T cell receptor beta chains drawn from one sample of a study of cytomegalovirus exposure and HLA in healthy donors. Profiling relied on immunoSEQ multiplex PCR, and the TCRdb table lists in-frame clones only, not all of them. Among about 84,000 clones listed, 55% to 70% were seen once. Sample: PBMCs. The receptors here all came from a woman in her forties in good health and CMV-seropositive. Each CDR3 is given with its conserved first and last residue. The size entry is marked missing in some rows and otherwise reads once, few, many or a size class.

V gene	clone size	J gene	CDR3 protein
TRBV28	-	TRBJ1-1	CASSLGLEGAFF
TRBV2	-	TRBJ1-4	CASSEKGATGEKLFF
TRBV15	-	TRBJ1-2	CATSRDSVYGYTF
TRBV28	-	TRBJ2-6	CASSFGFMAVLTF
TRBV28	-	TRBJ2-7	CATEPSGTYEQYF
TRBV7-9	-	TRBJ2-7	CASSFIGSGFGEQYF
TRBV2	-	TRBJ2-3	CASKERLAGSDTQYF
TRBV9	-	TRBJ1-5	CASSGAQTGFDNQPQHF
TRBV5-1	few	TRBJ2-3	CASRGLDSYTDTQYF
TRBV13	-	TRBJ2-2	CASSWSSRRKAGELFF
TRBV27	-	TRBJ2-7	CASSLSWASGSYEQYF
TRBV7-2	-	TRBJ2-7	CASSFGQGSYEQYF
TRBV13	once	TRBJ1-2	CASSLGLPNYGYTF
TRBV7-9	few	TRBJ1-4	CASSRGTNEKLFF
TRBV6-1	few	TRBJ2-3	CASSHSGRGTDTQYF
TRBV28	-	TRBJ2-1	CASSSQRSFGNEQFF
TRBV19	-	TRBJ2-1	CASSFLRGTDEQFF
TRBV7-9	-	TRBJ1-2	CASSHLRQGNYGYTF
TRBV12-1	-	TRBJ2-5	CASSFAASGKGQETQYF
TRBV5-4	once	TRBJ2-1	CASRGPGQTYNEQFF
TRBV4-1	-	TRBJ1-1	CASSQQTSRRTEAFF
TRBV5-1	-	TRBJ2-3	CASSLGTSGTDTQYF
TRBV28	-	TRBJ1-3	CASSPGGRSSGNTIYF
TRBV27	-	TRBJ2-5	CASSFGPSFGETQYF
TRBV6-6	-	TRBJ2-7	CASSYPLAASYEQYF
TRBV7-8	-	TRBJ1-3	CASSLSEVFSGNTIYF
TRBV2	-	TRBJ2-2	CASNDRVGTGELFF
TRBV6-5	-	TRBJ1-2	CASSSRTGREAGGYTF
TRBV28	-	TRBJ1-2	CASNIPGTGVDGYTF
TRBV5-1	-	TRBJ1-1	CASSLDGTGGNTEAFF
TRBV7-2	-	TRBJ2-5	CASSWATQEPQYF
TRBV4-3	-	TRBJ2-1	CASSQAGTGDNEQFF
TRBV11-1	-	TRBJ2-1	CASSFRDFEAYNEQFF
TRBV15	-	TRBJ1-1	CATHDRGLGEAFF
TRBV27	-	TRBJ1-2	CASTTPGTGLRSNYGYTF
TRBV30	-	TRBJ2-3	CAWSELAGGTTSTDTQYF
TRBV7-8	-	TRBJ2-1	CASSFGLAGGSTPSEQFF
TRBV5-4	-	TRBJ1-3	CASSLDTSSGNTIYF
TRBV18	-	TRBJ2-2	CASYRETNTGELFF
TRBV6-5	-	TRBJ2-1	CASSRLQGGRNEQFF
TRBV6-6	-	TRBJ2-7	CASSYSTPGQFYEQYF
TRBV7-9	-	TRBJ1-2	CASSRQGNYGYTF
TRBV20-1	-	TRBJ2-7	CSASRGYEQYF
TRBV28	-	TRBJ2-7	CASSSAATGSEQYF
TRBV7-2	-	TRBJ2-5	CASSLSGEIQETQYF
TRBV19	once	TRBJ2-5	CASKRAGGEETQYF
TRBV19	-	TRBJ1-1	CASSMMGWRAAFF
TRBV10-2	-	TRBJ1-5	CASSPSAGSNQPQHF